A single sample is the source of the 3 T cell receptor beta chains below, sequenced in a study of blood T cell repertoires in COVID-19. The method was immunoSEQ multiplex PCR; TCRdb's version includes in-frame clones alone and lacks a portion of them. The sample lists roughly 120,000 clones, approximately 81% seen once, with 3.9% in the top ten. Sequencing was done on a sample of peripheral blood. These receptors all stem from a man in his sixties with acute or convalescent COVID-19.

V and J are TRBV4-2 and TRBJ2-7, with 10 bases lining up with TRBD1. The junction had 7 bases not matched to a gene; V was cut back by 6 bases and J by 2 bases. Germline V gene data show CDR1 as LGHNA and CDR2 as YNFKEQ. The length of the CDR3 is 15 residues. CDR3 in amino acids: CASSPGQGKTYEQYF. In DNA form, the CDR3 reads TGTGCCAGCAGTCCGGGACAGGGGAAAACCTACGAGCAGTACTTC.

The chain is built from TRBV27 and TRBJ2-1; 7 nucleotides match TRBD2. J was trimmed by 16 bases and V by 8 bases; bases with no gene match: 23. CDR3 length: 15 residues. Germline V gives CDR1 MNHEY, CDR2 SMNVEV (reference sequence). The DNA for the CDR3 is TGTGCCAGCGGGAGGCTTGGAGGGGAGGGTTTAGAAGGTTTCTTC. Amino acids: CASGRLGGEGLEGFF.

This chain links TRBV9 with TRBJ2-7; D remains unclear. The length of the CDR3 is 14 residues. Trimming removed 0 bases from V and 2 bases from J, with 9 bases in between. Germline CDR1 SGDLS, CDR2 YYNGEE. The CDR3 nucleotides read TGTGCCAGCAGCGTAGCGTCACTCACCTACGAGCAGTACTTC. Residues: CASSVASLTYEQYF.